The 20 T cell receptor beta chains reported below all come from one sample, sequenced in a study of blood T cell repertoires in COVID-19. The repertoire was sequenced with immunoSEQ multiplex PCR; TCRdb's copy has only in-frame clones and lacks some. The sample yields fewer than 300,000 clones, 85% seen once. Sequenced: PBMCs or T cells enriched from blood (not recorded which). The receptors were gathered from a woman in her fifties or sixties who had recovered from COVID-19.

The V and J genes are TRBV9 and TRBJ2-7, with TRBD2 matching over 11 bases. From germline, CDR1 is SGDLS and CDR2 YYNGEE. The J segment lost 4 bases and the V segment lost 3 bases, leaving 12 bases of the junction unmatched. The CDR3 totals 17 residues. CDR3 sequence (DNA): TGTGCCAGCAGCGCACATCGCCTGACTAGCGGGGTGTACGAGCAGTACTTC. This codes for CASSAHRLTSGVYEQYF.

The chain uses TRBV2 and TRBJ2-2; perhaps TRBD2 as D (6 bases). The CDR3 loop spans 11 amino acids. Trimming stripped 8 bases from V and 8 bases from J, with 9 bases between. CDR1 and CDR2 from the germline V gene are SNHLY and FYNNEI. In nucleotides, the CDR3 is TGTGCCAGCGGGGGAGGAGGGGAGCTGTTTTTT. Its protein product is CASGGGGELFF.

J is TRBJ1-2 and V is TRBV19, with TRBD1 as a possible D gene (5 bases). The germline V gene has CDR1 LNHDA and CDR2 SQIVND (reference sequence). V was trimmed by 2 bases and J by 8 bases, leaving 15 bases between them. The CDR3 runs 14 residues. The CDR3 DNA follows: TGTGCCAGTAGTATAATCCGACAGTCTTCCGGCTACACCTTC. Its protein product is CASSIIRQSSGYTF.

Comments on this clone: This same CDR3 is encoded by further DNA sequences in the sample. The chain couples TRBV19 to TRBJ2-3; 8 positions agree with TRBD2. Germline CDR1 and CDR2: LNHDA and SQIVND (reference sequence). Germline trimming cut 3 bases from V and 0 bases from J; bases unmatched to any gene: 2. The CDR3 spans 15 residues. In DNA, the CDR3 is TGTGCCAGTAGTATGGGCGGGAGGAGCACAGATACGCAGTATTTT. Translated, it gives CASSMGGRSTDTQYF. Using reference TRBV19 and TRBJ2-3 for the parts outside the CDR3, the full variable domain is DGGITQSPKYLFRKEGQNVTLSCEQNLNHDAMYWYRQDPGQGLRLIYYSQIVNDFQKGDIAEGYSVSREKKESFPLTVTSAQKNPTAFYLCASSMGGRSTDTQYFGPGTRLTVL.

The V gene is TRBV2, the J gene TRBJ2-7; D perhaps matches TRBD1 (6 bases). Trimming stripped 8 bases from V and 2 bases from J, with 10 bases between. The CDR3 length is 12 residues. In germline, CDR1 is SNHLY, CDR2 FYNNEI. The CDR3 region is CASGGLTYEQYF. Written as DNA, the CDR3 is TGTGCCAGCGGGGGCCTGACCTACGAGCAGTACTTC. Variable domain in full (rest from reference TRBV2 and TRBJ2-7): EPEVTQTPSHQVTQMGQEVILRCVPISNHLYFYWYRQILGQKVEFLVSFYNNEISEKSEIFDDQFSVERPDGSNFTLKIRSTKLEDSAMYFCASGGLTYEQYFGPGTRLTVT.

The CDR3 region is CASSRDRGRTDTQYF. In nucleotides, the CDR3 is TGTGCCAGCAGTAGGGACAGGGGACGGACAGATACGCAGTATTTT. The chain carries TRBV25-1 and TRBJ2-3; 10 bases are a match to TRBD1. V lost 5 bases and J lost 3; bases outside the gene matches: 5. CDR1 is MGHDK and CDR2 is SYGVNS in the germline V gene. CDR3 length: 15 residues.

The table lists this clone with a count of one. This sequence joins TRBV3-1 (or the pseudogene TRBV3-2) and TRBJ1-4; D gene unclear. V was shortened by 0 bases and J by 5 bases, with 7 bases between the two germline ends. In germline, CDR1 is LGHDT, CDR2 YNNKEL (reference sequence). This CDR3 comprises 14 residues. The CDR3 is CASSQDRTNEKLFF. CDR3 coding DNA: TGTGCCAGCAGCCAAGACAGAACAAATGAAAAACTGTTTTTT.

J is TRBJ1-2 and V is TRBV28; D not certain. With 2 bases removed from V and 2 bases from J, the gap between germline ends came to 6 bases. The CDR3 contains 13 residues. Germline V gene lookup returns CDR1 MDHEN and CDR2 SYDVKM. The DNA for the CDR3 is TGTGCCAGCAGTTTACCCGAGAACTATGGCTACACCTTC. This translates into CASSLPENYGYTF.

This chain links TRBV6-5 with TRBJ1-5; no firm D call. Trimming took off 4 bases at V and 3 bases at J, with 10 bases between the two ends. CDR1 is MNHEY, CDR2 SVGAGI, per germline. The CDR3 runs to 14 residues. CDR3 bases: TGTGCCAGCAGTTTAGCCTCGAACAATCAGCCCCAGCATTTT. Its protein is CASSLASNNQPQHF.

The rearrangement links TRBV4-2 to TRBJ2-3; possible D gene TRBD2, 5 bases. V dropped 4 bases and J dropped 0 bases, with 17 bases sitting between them. Germline lookup yields CDR1 LGHNA and CDR2 YNFKEQ. The CDR3 runs 17 residues. The CDR3 reads CASSREVTTMSTDTQYF. The DNA of the CDR3 is TGTGCCAGCAGCCGAGAGGTGACTACTATGAGCACAGATACGCAGTATTTT.

The V and J genes are TRBV30 and TRBJ2-3, with 13 bases fitting TRBD2. Per the germline V gene, CDR1 is GTSNPN and CDR2 is SVGIG (reference sequence). This CDR3 spans 12 amino acids. V trimming: 1 base; J trimming: 14 bases; junction bases outside the gene matches: 3. Here the CDR3 DNA reads TGTGCCTGGAGTGCAACTAGCGGGAGGGCGTATTTT. Encoded protein: CAWSATSGRAYF. Drawing the rest from reference TRBV30 and TRBJ2-3, the complete variable domain is SQTIHQWPATLVQPVGSPLSLECTVEGTSNPNLYWYRQAAGRGLQLLFYSVGIGQISSEVPQNLSASRPQDRQFILSSKKLLLSDSGFYLCAWSATSGRAYFGPGTRLTVL.

This chain connects TRBV6-5 to TRBJ1-2; 9 nucleotides match TRBD1. This CDR3 region has 14 residues. V trimming: 7 bases; J trimming: 8 bases; junction bases outside the gene matches: 11. Germline CDR1 MNHEY, CDR2 SVGAGI. The CDR3 coding sequence is TGTGCCAGCACTACCGGAGGGACAGGGAGCGGCTACACCTTC. Amino acid sequence: CASTTGGTGSGYTF.

This CDR3 reads CASSDIGGADTQYF. The CDR3 nucleotides read TGTGCCAGCAGTGACATAGGGGGCGCGGATACGCAGTATTTT. This sequence joins TRBV6-4 and TRBJ2-3; 7 nucleotides line up with TRBD1. Germline V gene lookup returns CDR1 MRHNA and CDR2 SNTAGT. The CDR3 length is 14 residues. V lost 2 bases, J lost 6 bases, and 5 bases stayed unmatched.

The chain links TRBV18 to TRBJ2-7, with 10 positions matching TRBD2. Germline CDR1 and CDR2: KGHSH and LQKENI. J was trimmed by 3 bases and V by 5 bases; bases with no gene match: 1. The CDR3 runs 13 residues. CDR3: CASSRTSGYEQYF. CDR3 sequence (DNA): TGTGCCAGCTCAAGGACTAGCGGCTACGAGCAGTACTTC.

The chain couples TRBV10-1 to TRBJ2-5; 7 bases are a match to TRBD1. CDR3 length equals 15 residues. Trimming removed 8 bases from V and 1 base from J; junction bases left unmatched: 10. The germline V gene has CDR1 WNHNN and CDR2 SYGVQD (reference sequence). CDR3 in DNA: TGCGCCAGCCATTGTAAAACAGGGGCCCAAGAGACCCAGTACTTC. Protein product: CASHCKTGAQETQYF.

The DNA of the CDR3 is TGTGCCAGCAGTTTTCGGGAATACTATGGCTACACCTTC. Translated: CASSFREYYGYTF. The chain recombines TRBV28 with TRBJ1-2; D call uncertain. In germline, CDR1 is MDHEN, CDR2 SYDVKM. Trimming cost V 3 bases and J 3 bases, with 8 bases left between them. The CDR3 covers 13 residues.

The genes are TRBV9 and TRBJ1-1, with D perhaps TRBD1 (5 bases). Trimming removed 2 bases at V and 5 bases at J, with 13 bases between. This CDR3 comprises 14 residues. Germline CDR1 reads SGDLS; CDR2 reads YYNGEE. CDR3 protein: CASSVTPKGTEAFF. As DNA, the CDR3 is TGTGCCAGCAGCGTGACCCCTAAGGGGACTGAAGCTTTCTTT.

The CDR3 DNA is TGTGCCAGCAGTGAGGGGGGAGGGGCGTACTATAGCAATCAGCCCCAGCATTTT. This sequence encodes CASSEGGGAYYSNQPQHF. V and J are TRBV2 and TRBJ1-5; tentatively, D is TRBD1 (5 bases). The V end was cut by 3 bases, the J end by 0 bases, with 18 bases between. CDR3 length equals 18 residues. Germline CDR1 and CDR2: SNHLY and FYNNEI.

This chain links TRBV5-6 with TRBJ2-7; 8 bases fit TRBD1. The V and J ends lost 1 base and 0 bases, in that order; junction bases with no gene match: 3. The CDR3 is 15 residues long. The germline V gene has CDR1 SGHDT and CDR2 YYEEEE. CDR3 coding DNA: TGTGCCAGCAGCTTGTGGACAGGGAGCTCCTACGAGCAGTACTTC. Its protein product is CASSLWTGSSYEQYF.

The V and J genes are TRBV7-3 and TRBJ2-7, with a weak D call TRBD1 (5 bases). Germline V gene sequence: CDR1 SGHTA, CDR2 FQGTGA. V lost 3 bases, J lost 6 bases, and 12 bases lay in between. CDR3 size: 13 residues. The CDR3 spells CASSFAGWGEQYF. CDR3 coding DNA: TGTGCCAGCAGCTTTGCAGGGTGGGGCGAGCAGTACTTC.